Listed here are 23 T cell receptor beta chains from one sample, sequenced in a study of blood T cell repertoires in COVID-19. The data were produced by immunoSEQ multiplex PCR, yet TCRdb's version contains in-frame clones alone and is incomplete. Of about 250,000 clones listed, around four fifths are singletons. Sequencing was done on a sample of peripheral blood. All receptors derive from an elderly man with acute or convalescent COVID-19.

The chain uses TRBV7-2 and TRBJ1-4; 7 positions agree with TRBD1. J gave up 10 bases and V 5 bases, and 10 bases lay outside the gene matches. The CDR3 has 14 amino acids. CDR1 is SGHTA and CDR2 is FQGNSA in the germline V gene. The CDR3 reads CASSQGQTPRKLFF. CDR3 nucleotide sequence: TGTGCCAGCAGCCAGGGACAGACCCCTAGAAAACTGTTTTTT. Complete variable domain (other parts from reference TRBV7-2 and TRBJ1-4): GAGVSQSPSNKVTEKGKDVELRCDPISGHTALYWYRQSLGQGLEFLIYFQGNSAPDKSGLPSDRFSAERTGGSVSTLTIQRTQQEDSAVYLCASSQGQTPRKLFFGSGTQLSVL.

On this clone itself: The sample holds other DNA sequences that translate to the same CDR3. Written as DNA, the CDR3 is TGTGCCAGCAGCCGTCGACAGGGCAACACCGGGGAGCTGTTTTTT. It translates to CASSRRQGNTGELFF. The chain joins TRBV3-1 (or the pseudogene TRBV3-2) to TRBJ2-2, with 7 bases that match TRBD1. Unmatched junction bases numbered 4, after V lost 4 bases and J lost 2 bases. CDR3 length: 15 residues. The germline gives CDR1 LGHDT, CDR2 YNNKEL (reference sequence).

CDR3 region: CASSSRTGGNFFEQYF. The CDR3 DNA reads TGTGCCAGCAGCTCAAGGACAGGGGGCAATTTTTTCGAGCAGTACTTC. The V gene is TRBV7-2, the J gene TRBJ2-7; TRBD1 matches at 11 bases. Germline trimming cut 4 bases from V and 6 bases from J; bases unmatched to any gene: 11. CDR1 and CDR2 (germline): SGHTA, FQGNSA. CDR3 size: 16 residues.

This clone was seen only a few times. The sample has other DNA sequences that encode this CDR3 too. The CDR3 loop is CASSLGLAGEQYF. As DNA, the CDR3 is TGTGCCAGCAGCTTAGGGCTAGCTGGTGAGCAGTACTTC. This sequence joins TRBV7-2 and TRBJ2-7, with D possibly being TRBD2 (5 bases). Trimming cost V 1 base and J 7 bases, with 11 bases left between them. CDR3 length equals 13 residues. Germline CDR1 is SGHTA and CDR2 is FQGNSA.

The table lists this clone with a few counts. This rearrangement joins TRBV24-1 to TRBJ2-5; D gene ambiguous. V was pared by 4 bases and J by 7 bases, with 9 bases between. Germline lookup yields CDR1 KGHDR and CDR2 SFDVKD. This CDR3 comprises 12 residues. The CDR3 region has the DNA TGTGCCACCAGTGAGACCGGAGTGACCCAGTACTTC. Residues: CATSETGVTQYF.

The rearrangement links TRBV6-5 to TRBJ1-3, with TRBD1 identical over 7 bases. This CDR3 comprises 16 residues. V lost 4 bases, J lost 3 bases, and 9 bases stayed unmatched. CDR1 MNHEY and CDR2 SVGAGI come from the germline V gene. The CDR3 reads CASSSSRGRNGNTIYF. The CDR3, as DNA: TGTGCCAGCAGTTCCTCCAGGGGGAGGAATGGAAACACCATATATTTT.

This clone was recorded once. CDR3 sequence: CASSHSLAGEYNEQFF. The DNA of the CDR3 is TGTGCCAGCAGCCATTCCTTAGCGGGGGAGTACAATGAGCAGTTCTTC. The rearrangement uses TRBV5-5 and TRBJ2-1; 9 bases are shared with TRBD2. This CDR3 is 16 amino acids long. With V trimmed by 4 bases and J by 4 bases, 9 bases remained unmatched. Germline CDR1 and CDR2: SGHKS and YYEKEE (reference sequence).

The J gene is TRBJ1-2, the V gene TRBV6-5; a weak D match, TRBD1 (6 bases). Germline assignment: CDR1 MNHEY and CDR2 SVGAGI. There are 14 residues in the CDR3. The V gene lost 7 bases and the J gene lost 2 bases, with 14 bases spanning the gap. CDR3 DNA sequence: TGTGCCAGCAACTGGGGGCGAGGAAACTATGGCTACACCTTC. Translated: CASNWGRGNYGYTF.

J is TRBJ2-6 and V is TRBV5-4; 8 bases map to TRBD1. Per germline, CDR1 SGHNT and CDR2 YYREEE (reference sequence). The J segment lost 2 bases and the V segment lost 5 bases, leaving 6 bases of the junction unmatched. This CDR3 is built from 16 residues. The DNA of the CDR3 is TGTGCCAGCAGTGAGAAACAGGGGGCTGGGGCCAACGTCCTGACTTTC. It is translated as CASSEKQGAGANVLTF. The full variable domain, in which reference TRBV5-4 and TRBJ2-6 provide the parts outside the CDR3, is ETGVTQSPTHLIKTRGQQVTLRCSSQSGHNTVSWYQQALGQGPQFIFQYYREEENGRGNFPPRFSGLQFPNYSSELNVNALELDDSALYLCASSEKQGAGANVLTFGAGSRLTVL.

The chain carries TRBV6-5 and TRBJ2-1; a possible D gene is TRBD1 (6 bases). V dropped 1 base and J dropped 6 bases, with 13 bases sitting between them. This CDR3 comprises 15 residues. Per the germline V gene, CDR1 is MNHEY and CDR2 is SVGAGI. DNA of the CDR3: TGTGCCAGCAGTTACTTTCGCCGAGGGGGCAATGAGCAGTTCTTC. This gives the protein CASSYFRRGGNEQFF.

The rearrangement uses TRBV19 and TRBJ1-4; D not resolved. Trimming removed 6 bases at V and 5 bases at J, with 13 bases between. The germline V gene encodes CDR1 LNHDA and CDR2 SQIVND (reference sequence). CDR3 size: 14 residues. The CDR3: CASSRREMNEKLFF. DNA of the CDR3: TGTGCCAGTAGCCGAAGGGAGATGAATGAAAAACTGTTTTTT.

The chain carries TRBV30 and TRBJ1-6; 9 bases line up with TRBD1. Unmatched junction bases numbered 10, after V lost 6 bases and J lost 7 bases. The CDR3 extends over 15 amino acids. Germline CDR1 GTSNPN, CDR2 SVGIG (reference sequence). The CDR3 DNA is TGTGCCTGCACCCCCGGACAGGGGATGAATTCACCCCTCCACTTT. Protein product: CACTPGQGMNSPLHF.

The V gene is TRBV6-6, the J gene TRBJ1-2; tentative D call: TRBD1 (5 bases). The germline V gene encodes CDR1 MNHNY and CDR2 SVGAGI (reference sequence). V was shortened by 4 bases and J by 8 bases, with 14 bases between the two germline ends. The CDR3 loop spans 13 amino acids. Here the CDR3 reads CASSSQDLGGYTF. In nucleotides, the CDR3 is TGTGCCAGCAGTTCACAGGACCTGGGGGGCTACACCTTC.

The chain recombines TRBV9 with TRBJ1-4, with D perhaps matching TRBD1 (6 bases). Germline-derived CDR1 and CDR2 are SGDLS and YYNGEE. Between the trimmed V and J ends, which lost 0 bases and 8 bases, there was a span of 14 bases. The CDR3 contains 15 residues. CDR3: CASSVVGHRDEKLFF. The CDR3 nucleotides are TGTGCCAGCAGCGTAGTGGGACACCGGGACGAAAAACTGTTTTTT. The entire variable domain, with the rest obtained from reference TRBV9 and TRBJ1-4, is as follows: DSGVTQTPKHLITATGQRVTLRCSPRSGDLSVYWYQQSLDQGLQFLIQYYNGEERAKGNILERFSAQQFPDLHSELNLSSLELGDSALYFCASSVVGHRDEKLFFGSGTQLSVL.

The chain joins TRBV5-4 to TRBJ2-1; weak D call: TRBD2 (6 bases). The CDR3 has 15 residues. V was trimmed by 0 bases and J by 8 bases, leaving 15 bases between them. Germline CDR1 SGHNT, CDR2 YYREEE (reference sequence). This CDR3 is CASSLGQGGRDEQFF. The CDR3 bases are TGTGCCAGCAGCTTGGGTCAGGGAGGCAGGGATGAGCAGTTCTTC.

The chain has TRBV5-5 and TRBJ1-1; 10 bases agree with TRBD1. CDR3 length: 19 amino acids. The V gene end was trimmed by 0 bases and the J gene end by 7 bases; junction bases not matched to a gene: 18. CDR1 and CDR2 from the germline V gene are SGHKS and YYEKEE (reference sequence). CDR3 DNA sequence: TGTGCCAGCAGCTTGGGTTATGGGTTTGGGACAGGGGATTCCAATGAAGCTTTCTTT. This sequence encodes CASSLGYGFGTGDSNEAFF.

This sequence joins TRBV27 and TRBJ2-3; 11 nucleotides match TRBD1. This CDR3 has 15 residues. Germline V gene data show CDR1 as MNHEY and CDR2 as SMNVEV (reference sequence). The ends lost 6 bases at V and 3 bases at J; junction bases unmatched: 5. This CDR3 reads CASRGQGARTDTQYF. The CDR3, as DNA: TGTGCCAGCAGAGGACAGGGGGCTAGGACAGATACGCAGTATTTT.

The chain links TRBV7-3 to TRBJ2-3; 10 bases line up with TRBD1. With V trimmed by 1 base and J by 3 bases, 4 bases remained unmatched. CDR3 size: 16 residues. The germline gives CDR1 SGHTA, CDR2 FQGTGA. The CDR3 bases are TGTGCCAGCAGCTTAATTCCGGGACAGGGGACAGATACGCAGTATTTT. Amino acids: CASSLIPGQGTDTQYF.

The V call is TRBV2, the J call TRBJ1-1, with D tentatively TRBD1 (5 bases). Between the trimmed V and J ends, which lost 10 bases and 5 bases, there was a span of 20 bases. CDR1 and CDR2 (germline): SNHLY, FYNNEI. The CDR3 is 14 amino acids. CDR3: CATLSQVMGTEAFF. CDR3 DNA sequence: TGTGCCACCCTTTCACAGGTCATGGGGACTGAAGCTTTCTTT.

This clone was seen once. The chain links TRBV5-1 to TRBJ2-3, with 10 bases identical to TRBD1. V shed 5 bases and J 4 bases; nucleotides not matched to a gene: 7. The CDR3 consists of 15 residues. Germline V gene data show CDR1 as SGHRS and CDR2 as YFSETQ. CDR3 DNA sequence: TGCGCCAGCAGATCCGGGACAGGGGAGGCAGATACGCAGTATTTT. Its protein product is CASRSGTGEADTQYF.

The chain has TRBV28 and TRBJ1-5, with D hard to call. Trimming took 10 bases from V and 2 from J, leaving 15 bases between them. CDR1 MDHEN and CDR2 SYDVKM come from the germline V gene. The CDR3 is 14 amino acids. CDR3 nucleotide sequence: TGTGCCACCTCCAGAGGCGGGGGCAATCAGCCCCAGCATTTT. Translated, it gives CATSRGGGNQPQHF.

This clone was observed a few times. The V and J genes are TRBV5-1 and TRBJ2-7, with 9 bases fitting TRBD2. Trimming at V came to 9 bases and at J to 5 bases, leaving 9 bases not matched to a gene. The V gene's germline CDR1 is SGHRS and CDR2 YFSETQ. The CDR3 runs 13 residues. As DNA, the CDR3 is TGCGCCACGCGAGCGGGAGGAGGCGACGAGCAGTACTTC. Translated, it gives CATRAGGGDEQYF.

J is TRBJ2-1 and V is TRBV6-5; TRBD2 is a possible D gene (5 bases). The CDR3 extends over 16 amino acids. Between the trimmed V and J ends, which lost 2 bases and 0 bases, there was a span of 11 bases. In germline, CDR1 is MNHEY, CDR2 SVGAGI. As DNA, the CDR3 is TGTGCCAGCAGTTACCTCGGAGGAAGCTCCTACAATGAGCAGTTCTTC. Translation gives CASSYLGGSSYNEQFF.